Detailed here is one TCR beta chain. Antigen unknown. V lost 1 base to trimming and J lost 2 bases, with 15 bases between them. In germline, CDR1 is MGHRA, CDR2 YSYEKL. This CDR3 has 16 residues. The data were obtained in a study of cytomegalovirus exposure and HLA in healthy donors. Study-wide points: Earlier results showed most TCR beta V segments being productive about 90% or about 30% of the time. HLA alleles showed associations with some 15,000 TCR beta sequences in a later analysis, at a 0.05 false discovery rate.

With 60 Vbeta and 13 Jbeta primers, the PCR was carried out. In the original workflow: Later, tens of millions of unique TCR beta chains were counted in an analysis, and some 9.9 million of them were shared. Only in-frame clones appear in the TCRdb table, and some are missing; sequencing was by immunoSEQ multiplex PCR. V, J and clone size are taken as reported in that table, and D and trimming were inferred from the DNA itself. Among roughly 52,000 clones listed, about 80% were seen once. Specimen: PBMCs. The TCR comes from a female donor in good health and CMV-seronegative. The chain is built from TRBV4-1 and TRBJ2-7; D gene unclear. CDR3 residues: CASSQVYSRRAYEQYF. The CDR3 nucleotides are TGCGCCAGCAGCCAAGTCTACAGCCGTCGCGCCTACGAGCAGTACTTC.